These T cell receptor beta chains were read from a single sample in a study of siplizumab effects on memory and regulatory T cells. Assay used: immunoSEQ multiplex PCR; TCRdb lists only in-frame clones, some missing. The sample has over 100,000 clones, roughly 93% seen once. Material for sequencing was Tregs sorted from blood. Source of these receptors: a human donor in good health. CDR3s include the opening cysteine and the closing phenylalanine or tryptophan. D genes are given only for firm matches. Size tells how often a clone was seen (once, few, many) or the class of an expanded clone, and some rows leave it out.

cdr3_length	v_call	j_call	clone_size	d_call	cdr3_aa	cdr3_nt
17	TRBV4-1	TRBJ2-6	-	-	CASSQSRGHSTANVLTF	TGCGCCAGCAGCCAGTCAAGGGGACACTCCACGGCCAACGTCCTGACTTTC
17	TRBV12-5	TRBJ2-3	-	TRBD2	CASGLVRSSGITDTQYF	TGTGCTAGTGGTTTGGTACGGTCTAGCGGGATCACAGATACGCAGTATTTT
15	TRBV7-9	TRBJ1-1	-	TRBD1	CASSLVTGANTEAFF	TGTGCCAGCAGCTTAGTGACAGGGGCGAACACTGAAGCTTTCTTT
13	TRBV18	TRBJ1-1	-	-	CASSPPLNTEAFF	TGTGCCAGCTCACCACCCCTCAACACTGAAGCTTTCTTT
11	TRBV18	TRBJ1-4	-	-	CASSLNEKLFF	TGTGCCAGCTCCCTTAATGAAAAACTGTTTTTT
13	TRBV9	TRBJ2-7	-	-	CASSAGDGDGQYF	TGTGCCAGCAGCGCCGGGGACGGGGATGGGCAGTACTTC
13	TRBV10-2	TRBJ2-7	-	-	CASSMRGRYEQYF	TGCGCCAGCAGTATGCGTGGGCGCTACGAGCAGTACTTC
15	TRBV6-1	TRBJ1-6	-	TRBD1	CASSETGQGYSPLHF	TGTGCCAGCAGTGAAACGGGACAGGGATATTCACCCCTCCACTTT
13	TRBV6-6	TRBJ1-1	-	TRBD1	CASSPTGAGEAFF	TGTGCCAGCAGTCCGACAGGGGCGGGTGAAGCTTTCTTT
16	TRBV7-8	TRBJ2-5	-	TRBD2	CASSLGLAVYQETQYF	TGTGCCAGCAGCTTAGGGCTAGCGGTGTACCAAGAGACCCAGTACTTC
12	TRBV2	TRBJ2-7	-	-	CALGGSRYEQYF	TGTGCCCTTGGGGGAAGCCGCTACGAGCAGTACTTC
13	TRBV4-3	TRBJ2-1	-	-	CASSQIQGHEQFF	TGCGCCAGCAGCCAAATACAGGGTCATGAGCAGTTCTTC
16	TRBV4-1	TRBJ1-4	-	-	CASSRWTGVAGEKLFF	TGCGCCAGCAGCCGGTGGACGGGGGTGGCCGGGGAAAAACTGTTTTTT
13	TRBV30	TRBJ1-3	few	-	CAWTDEVGNTIYF	TGTGCCTGGACGGACGAAGTAGGAAACACCATATATTTT
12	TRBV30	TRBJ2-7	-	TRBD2	CAWRGGGHEQYF	TGTGCCTGGAGGGGGGGAGGGCACGAGCAGTACTTC
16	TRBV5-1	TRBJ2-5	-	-	CASSLEIPTYQETQYF	TGCGCCAGCAGCTTGGAGATACCGACTTACCAAGAGACCCAGTACTTC
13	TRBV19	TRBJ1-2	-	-	CASTPGGSYGYTF	TGTGCCAGTACCCCAGGAGGTTCCTATGGCTACACCTTC
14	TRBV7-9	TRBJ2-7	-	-	CASSIYREGYEQYF	TGTGCCAGCAGCATATACCGGGAAGGCTACGAGCAGTACTTC
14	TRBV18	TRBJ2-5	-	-	CASSPQRQGETQYF	TGTGCCAGCTCACCACAACGGCAGGGAGAGACCCAGTACTTC
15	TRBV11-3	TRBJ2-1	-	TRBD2	CASSLAGTSKAEQFF	TGTGCCAGCAGCTTAGCTGGGACTAGTAAGGCTGAGCAGTTCTTC
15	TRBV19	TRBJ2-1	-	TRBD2	CATRGELAGANEQFF	TGTGCCACCCGAGGGGAACTAGCGGGGGCCAATGAGCAGTTCTTC
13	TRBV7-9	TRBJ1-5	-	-	CASSLDPGTPQHF	TGTGCCAGCAGCTTAGATCCGGGAACGCCCCAGCATTTT
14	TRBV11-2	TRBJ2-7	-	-	CASSLVGRGYEQYF	TGTGCCAGCAGCTTAGTGGGCAGGGGCTACGAGCAGTACTTC
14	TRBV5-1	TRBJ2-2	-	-	CASSGHLNTGELFF	TGCGCCAGCAGCGGCCACCTGAACACCGGGGAGCTGTTTTTT
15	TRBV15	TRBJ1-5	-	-	CATSRDLTENQPQHF	TGTGCCACCAGCAGAGATCTAACAGAGAATCAGCCCCAGCATTTT
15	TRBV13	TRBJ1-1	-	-	CASSLSMAGNTEAFF	TGTGCCAGCAGCCTATCTATGGCAGGGAACACTGAAGCTTTCTTT
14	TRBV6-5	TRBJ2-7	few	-	CASSNRDGNYEQYF	TGTGCCAGCAGTAACCGGGACGGAAACTACGAGCAGTACTTC
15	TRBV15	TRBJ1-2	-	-	CATSRDNSGSRGYTF	TGTGCCACCAGCAGAGATAATTCGGGGTCTCGGGGCTACACCTTC
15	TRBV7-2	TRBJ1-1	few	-	CASSLARTANTEAFF	TGTGCCAGCAGCTTAGCTAGGACCGCAAACACTGAAGCTTTCTTT
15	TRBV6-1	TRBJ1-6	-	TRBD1	CASVAGWDRNSPLHF	TGTGCCAGTGTGGCGGGGTGGGACAGAAATTCACCCCTCCACTTT
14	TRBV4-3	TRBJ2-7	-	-	CASSQTGLGAEQYF	TGCGCCAGCAGCCAAACGGGCTTGGGAGCCGAGCAGTACTTC